The T cell receptor (beta chain) under discussion was sequenced for a study of shared clonotypes between healthy human individuals. Naive CD8 cells lacked CD45RO, underwent positive selection for CCR7 and left out terminally differentiated effector memory CD45RA+ cells. The donors were adults (healthy and HIV-negative) with no recent acute infections or vaccinations. Germline V gene data show CDR1 as SNHLY and CDR2 as FYNNEI. The length of the CDR3 is 11 residues. The V and J ends lost 5 bases and 7 bases respectively, with 8 bases between them. This clone came up a few times. The target antigen is unknown. Different DNA sequences within this sample yield the same CDR3. Regarding the study as a whole: An expected dependence of interdonor clonotype sharing on sequencing depth was noted. Naive CD4 clonotypes overlapped across a few donors at approximately 5%.

Sorted-subset replicate PCR reactions were performed with 150 to 200 ng DNA, corresponding to tens of thousands of T cell genomes. The repertoire was sequenced with immunoSEQ multiplex PCR; TCRdb's copy has only in-frame clones and lacks some. The sample holds approximately 600,000 clones; about 95% are singletons and the top ten take around 0.12%. Sequenced sample: naive CD8+ T cells sorted from blood. This TCR came from a woman younger than 45 in good health. The V and J genes are TRBV2 and TRBJ1-2, with a tentative D call TRBD1 (6 bases). The CDR3: CASSTGLGYTF. The CDR3, as DNA: TGTGCCAGCAGTACAGGGCTTGGCTACACCTTC.